This passage covers 28 T cell receptor beta chains from one sample sequenced in a study of blood T cell repertoires in COVID-19. Clones were read by immunoSEQ multiplex PCR, and TCRdb kept only the in-frame ones, dropping some. The data show 120,000 to 150,000 clones, with about 80% seen just once and 6% to 7.5% held by the top ten. Sample: peripheral blood. The origin of the receptors is a human donor in a cohort sampled during active COVID-19.

The chain combines TRBV5-1 with TRBJ2-7, with 8 bases fitting TRBD2. The CDR3 is 14 residues long. The V gene's germline CDR1 is SGHRS and CDR2 YFSETQ. Losses at the gene ends were 4 bases for V and 0 bases for J; bases not matched to a gene: 3. The CDR3 protein is CASSPGTSSYEQYF. DNA for the CDR3: TGCGCCAGCAGCCCGGGGACTAGCTCCTACGAGCAGTACTTC.

CDR3 protein: CASSLAGGHDTQYF. CDR3 DNA sequence: TGCGCCAGCAGCCTAGCGGGGGGGCATGATACGCAGTATTTT. This chain connects TRBV4-1 to TRBJ2-3; TRBD2 agrees at 11 bases. This CDR3 has 14 amino acids. CDR1 and CDR2 from the germline V gene are MGHRA and YSYEKL. J gave up 6 bases and V 4 bases, and 3 bases lay outside the gene matches.

The chain links TRBV28 to TRBJ1-5; TRBD1 is a possible D gene (6 bases). V lost 5 bases to trimming and J lost 0 bases, with 14 bases between them. This CDR3 is 16 amino acids long. Per germline, CDR1 MDHEN and CDR2 SYDVKM. The CDR3, as DNA: TGTGCCAGCAGTCGGGGGGCGGGGCCTAGCAATCAGCCCCAGCATTTT. Amino acids: CASSRGAGPSNQPQHF.

The chain carries TRBV5-5 and TRBJ2-3; D might be TRBD1 (8 bases). Between the trimmed V and J ends, which lost 5 bases and 1 base, there was a span of 14 bases. This CDR3 is 15 amino acids long. The germline CDR1 and CDR2 sequences are SGHKS and YYEKEE (reference sequence). CDR3 in amino acids: CASSQGAGGTDTQYF. The CDR3, as DNA: TGTGCCAGCAGTCAGGGGGCGGGGGGCACAGATACGCAGTATTTT.

The chain couples TRBV30 to TRBJ2-7, with D possibly being TRBD2 (6 bases). The germline V gene encodes CDR1 GTSNPN and CDR2 SVGIG (reference sequence). The CDR3 extends over 13 amino acids. V was clipped by 3 bases and J by 4 bases, with 13 bases between them. The CDR3 DNA sequence: TGTGCCTGGAGACGGCCTGGGGGGTACGAGCAGTACTTC. Translation: CAWRRPGGYEQYF.

The rearrangement uses TRBV11-3 and TRBJ2-1; D perhaps matches TRBD1 (6 bases). Germline-derived CDR1 and CDR2 are SGHNT and YENEEA. The CDR3 has 16 residues. V was trimmed by 2 bases and J by 0 bases, leaving 11 bases between them. As DNA, the CDR3 is TGTGCCAGCAGCTTACGGTGGGGGCTCTCCTACAATGAGCAGTTCTTC. Amino acid sequence: CASSLRWGLSYNEQFF.

The rearrangement links TRBV21-1 to TRBJ1-2; the table assigns TRBD1, which was not confirmed against the DNA. TRBV21-1 is a known pseudogene. The CDR3 has 16 amino acids. CDR3 DNA: TGTGCCAGCAGCCTGACAGGGGGCCCGGGAAACTATGGCTACACCTTC. Translation: CASSLTGGPGNYGYTF.

The V and J genes are TRBV7-9 and TRBJ1-6, with TRBD1 matching over 7 bases. The ends lost 5 bases at V and 6 bases at J; junction bases unmatched: 10. Per the germline V gene, CDR1 is SEHNR and CDR2 is FQNEAQ (reference sequence). The CDR3 contains 16 residues. CDR3 coding DNA: TGTGCCAGCAGCCCAGGAGGGGGGACAGTTAATTCACCCCTCCACTTT. Encoded protein: CASSPGGGTVNSPLHF.

This clone was seen a handful of times. The V gene is TRBV9, the J gene TRBJ1-4; D unclear. V lost 1 base, J lost 0 bases, and 7 bases lay in between. Germline V CDR1 and CDR2: SGDLS, YYNGEE. The CDR3 totals 15 residues. Here the CDR3 reads CASSVQATTNEKLFF. The CDR3, as DNA: TGTGCCAGCAGCGTACAGGCTACAACTAATGAAAAACTGTTTTTT.

The rearrangement uses TRBV7-3 and TRBJ2-1; a possible D gene is TRBD1 (5 bases). The CDR3 runs to 13 residues. V dropped 1 base and J dropped 7 bases, with 8 bases sitting between them. CDR1 is SGHTA, CDR2 FQGTGA, per germline. The CDR3 here is CASSLIQGNEQFF. The CDR3 DNA reads as TGTGCCAGCAGCTTAATCCAGGGAAATGAGCAGTTCTTC.

This clone was counted between two and nine times. V gene TRBV3-1 (or the pseudogene TRBV3-2) combines with J gene TRBJ1-5, with TRBD1 as a possible D gene (5 bases). With 4 bases removed from V and 6 bases from J, the gap between germline ends came to 10 bases. The CDR3 is 13 residues long. Germline CDR1 reads LGHDT; CDR2 reads YNNKEL (reference sequence). The CDR3 region is CASSPGGSQPQHF. The CDR3 DNA follows: TGTGCCAGCAGCCCGGGGGGGAGTCAGCCCCAGCATTTT.

This chain links TRBV14 with TRBJ1-1; D unresolved. This CDR3 has 16 residues. Germline CDR1 reads SGHDN; CDR2 reads FVKESK. V was cut by 0 bases and J by 6 bases, with 17 bases left in between. This CDR3 is CASSQDGMRAASEAFF. The CDR3 DNA follows: TGTGCCAGCAGCCAAGATGGTATGCGGGCAGCCTCTGAAGCTTTCTTT.

The chain is built from TRBV9 and TRBJ1-3; D unresolved. The CDR3 is made up of 13 amino acids. V lost 4 bases to trimming and J lost 8 bases, with 13 bases between them. Germline V gives CDR1 SGDLS, CDR2 YYNGEE. In nucleotides, the CDR3 is TGTGCCAGCAGCCTGGGCCTCCTGGACACCATATATTTT. This sequence encodes CASSLGLLDTIYF. The entire variable domain, with the rest obtained from reference TRBV9 and TRBJ1-3, is as follows: DSGVTQTPKHLITATGQRVTLRCSPRSGDLSVYWYQQSLDQGLQFLIQYYNGEERAKGNILERFSAQQFPDLHSELNLSSLELGDSALYFCASSLGLLDTIYFGEGSWLTVV.

The CDR3 bases are TGCAGCGTTGCTCCGAGGGGAGGGGCTGAAGCTTTCTTT. Residues: CSVAPRGGAEAFF. The chain links TRBV29-1 to TRBJ1-1, with D maybe TRBD1 (5 bases). CDR3 size: 13 residues. V was cut by 4 bases and J by 6 bases, with 15 bases left in between. Germline CDR1 and CDR2: SQVTM and ANQGSEA.

The CDR3 loop reads CATDIDRWAPEAFF. In DNA, the CDR3 is TGTGCCACAGATATTGACAGGTGGGCTCCTGAAGCTTTCTTT. The rearrangement joins TRBV24-1 to TRBJ1-1; possible D gene TRBD1, 6 bases. Germline V gives CDR1 KGHDR, CDR2 SFDVKD. The ends were cut back, 10 bases at V and 6 bases at J, with 20 bases in the middle. The CDR3 extends over 14 amino acids.

The chain uses TRBV6-2 or TRBV6-3 and TRBJ1-5; the D is unclear. CDR3 length: 13 residues. V was shortened by 2 bases and J by 0 bases, with 2 bases between the two germline ends. The germline CDR1 and CDR2 sequences are MNHEY and SVGEGT. This chain's CDR3 is CASSYHSNQPQHF. The CDR3 DNA reads TGTGCCAGCAGTTACCATAGCAATCAGCCCCAGCATTTT.

A word on this clone: One end of the junction varies from germline; a read error may be responsible. The chain uses TRBV5-4 and TRBJ1-6; TRBD1 aligns across 7 bases. Looked up from germline, CDR1 is SGHNT and CDR2 is YYREEE (reference sequence). The CDR3 is 12 amino acids. The CDR3 spells CASSLAGGLLYF. CDR3 DNA: TGTGCCAGCAGCTTGGCAGGGGGACTCCTGTACTTT.

The genes are TRBV12-5 and TRBJ2-7; no clear D gene. Deletions cut 7 bases from V and 2 bases from J, with 15 bases between. The length of the CDR3 is 14 residues. Germline V CDR1 and CDR2: LGHNT, FRNRAP. In nucleotides, the CDR3 is TGTGCTAGTGAACCGGAGTCGAATCCCTACGAGCAGTACTTC. It encodes CASEPESNPYEQYF.

This clone was found a few times. The chain joins TRBV6-5 to TRBJ2-7, with TRBD1 matching over 7 bases. Germline trimming cut 0 bases from V and 4 bases from J; bases unmatched to any gene: 9. CDR1 is MNHEY, CDR2 SVGAGI, per germline. The CDR3 spans 16 residues. CDR3 residues: CASSYSLGTEKYEQYF. CDR3 DNA sequence: TGTGCCAGCAGTTACTCATTGGGGACAGAGAAATACGAGCAGTACTTC.

This rearrangement joins TRBV9 to TRBJ2-5; 14 bases line up with TRBD2. The V and J ends lost 1 base and 4 bases, in that order; junction bases with no gene match: 6. This CDR3 contains 17 residues. Germline CDR1 and CDR2: SGDLS and YYNGEE. CDR3 nucleotide sequence: TGTGCCAGCAGCGTATCCAGACTAGCGGGGGGGACAGAGACCCAGTACTTC. This encodes CASSVSRLAGGTETQYF.

The table lists this clone with a few counts. The V gene is TRBV28, the J gene TRBJ1-5, with D possibly being TRBD1 (5 bases). V lost 7 bases to trimming and J lost 4 bases, with 8 bases between them. The CDR3 runs to 12 residues. The germline gives CDR1 MDHEN, CDR2 SYDVKM. The CDR3 DNA reads as TGTGCCAGCACAGGGAATAATCAGCCCCAGCATTTT. Amino acids: CASTGNNQPQHF.

V gene TRBV6-5 combines with J gene TRBJ1-4; 11 nucleotides line up with TRBD1. Looked up from germline, CDR1 is MNHEY and CDR2 is SVGAGI. Unmatched junction bases numbered 4, after V lost 6 bases and J lost 7 bases. This CDR3 comprises 14 residues. The CDR3 DNA follows: TGTGCCAGCAGCACCGGGACAGGGGGTGAAAAACTGTTTTTT. Amino acid sequence: CASSTGTGGEKLFF.

This chain links TRBV6-5 with TRBJ1-2; 8 bases match TRBD1. V shed 6 bases, J shed 6 bases, and the junction held 3 bases outside the gene matches. This CDR3 is 12 amino acids long. Germline V CDR1 and CDR2: MNHEY, SVGAGI. The CDR3: CASSPDRDGYTF. In DNA form, the CDR3 reads TGTGCCAGCAGCCCGGACAGGGATGGCTACACCTTC.

The DNA for the CDR3 is TGTGCCAGCAGCCCGAGGACAGGCAGCACAGATACGCAGTATTTT. Protein: CASSPRTGSTDTQYF. The chain couples TRBV7-2 to TRBJ2-3; 7 nucleotides line up with TRBD1. From germline, CDR1 is SGHTA and CDR2 FQGNSA. There are 15 residues in the CDR3. V was clipped by 5 bases and J by 0 bases; unmatched bases: 5.

The rearrangement links TRBV9 to TRBJ2-3; TRBD2 aligns across 8 bases. The length of the CDR3 is 18 residues. V dropped 4 bases and J dropped 2; count of bases not matched to a gene: 15. CDR1 is SGDLS, CDR2 YYNGEE, per germline. The CDR3 nucleotides are TGTGCCAGCAGCCCCCGATCCGGGGTAGCGGGGTCCACAGATACGCAGTATTTT. Protein sequence: CASSPRSGVAGSTDTQYF.

The J gene is TRBJ2-5, the V gene TRBV6-1; D is perhaps TRBD1 (6 bases). Deletions cut 3 bases from V and 4 bases from J, with 15 bases between. The CDR3 sequence is 15 residues long. Per germline, CDR1 MNHNS and CDR2 SASEGT. The CDR3 sequence is CASSDQSGDAETQYF. CDR3 DNA sequence: TGTGCCAGCAGTGACCAGTCAGGGGATGCAGAGACCCAGTACTTC.

This clone has a handful of counts. The CDR3 here is CASSFPTGGTDTQYF. CDR3 bases: TGCGCCAGCAGCTTTCCTACAGGGGGCACAGATACGCAGTATTTT. This chain joins TRBV5-1 and TRBJ2-3; TRBD1 agrees at 7 bases. The CDR3 extends over 15 amino acids. Unmatched junction bases numbered 4, after V lost 2 bases and J lost 1 base. Germline values: CDR1 SGHRS, CDR2 YFSETQ.

The rearrangement links TRBV7-2 to TRBJ2-2, with 11 bases matching TRBD2. The V gene's germline CDR1 is SGHTA and CDR2 FQGNSA. There are 18 residues in the CDR3. With V trimmed by 3 bases and J by 4 bases, 10 bases remained unmatched. CDR3 amino acids: CASSLDISGGAGTGELFF. The DNA for the CDR3 is TGTGCCAGCAGCTTGGACATTAGCGGGGGGGCCGGCACCGGGGAGCTGTTTTTT.